This T cell receptor (beta chain) originates from a study of metastatic and nonmetastatic thyroid tumors. This CDR3 contains 13 residues. The germline gives CDR1 LGHDT, CDR2 YNNKEL (reference sequence). V was pared by 4 bases and J by 2 bases, with 6 bases between. TCRdb re-called the PCR reads via MiXCR. Among some 19,000 clones listed, approximately 25% were seen once. Treatment of any kind had been given to no patient before thyroid surgery. This TCR came from a male donor with papillary thyroid cancer or a benign thyroid nodule (not recorded which). Some clones in this sample may be carry-over from other donors' samples. This chain joins TRBV3-1 and TRBJ1-3; D remains ambiguous. The sample taken for sequencing was blood. CDR3 in amino acids: CASSRGTGNTIYF. The CDR3 DNA is TGTGCCAGCAGCCGAGGAACTGGAAACACCATATATTTT. The complete variable domain, with remaining parts taken from reference TRBV3-1 and TRBJ1-3, reads DTAVSQTPKYLVTQMGNDKSIKCEQNLGHDTMYWYKQDSKKFLKIMFSYNNKELIINETVPNRFSPKSPDKAHLNLHINSLELGDSAVYFCASSRGTGNTIYFGEGSWLTVV.